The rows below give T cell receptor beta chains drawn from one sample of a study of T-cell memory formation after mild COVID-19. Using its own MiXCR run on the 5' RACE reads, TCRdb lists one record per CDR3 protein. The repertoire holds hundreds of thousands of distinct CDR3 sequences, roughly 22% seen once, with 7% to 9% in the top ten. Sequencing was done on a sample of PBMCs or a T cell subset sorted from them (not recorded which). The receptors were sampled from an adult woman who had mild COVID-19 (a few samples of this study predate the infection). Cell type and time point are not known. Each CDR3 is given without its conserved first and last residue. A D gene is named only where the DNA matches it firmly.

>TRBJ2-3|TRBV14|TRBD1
AAGTGMTDTQY
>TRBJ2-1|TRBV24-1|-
ATSDGDRVNEQF
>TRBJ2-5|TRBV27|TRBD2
ASSPSRGAGQETQY
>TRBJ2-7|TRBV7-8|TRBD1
ASSQGTGLYEQY
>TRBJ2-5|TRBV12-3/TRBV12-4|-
ASSLAGAEETQY
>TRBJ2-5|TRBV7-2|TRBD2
ASSLRTSGFQETQY
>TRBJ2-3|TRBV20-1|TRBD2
SARDRSGREY
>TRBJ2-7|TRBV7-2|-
ASREGSYEQY
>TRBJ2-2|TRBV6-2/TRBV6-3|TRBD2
ASSYSRLAGGLKTGELF
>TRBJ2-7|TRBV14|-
ASSQGWDYEQY
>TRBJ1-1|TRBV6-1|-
ASLLSMNTEAF
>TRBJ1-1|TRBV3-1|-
ASSQTGVEAF
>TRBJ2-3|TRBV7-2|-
ASSLAAPPAGSADTQY
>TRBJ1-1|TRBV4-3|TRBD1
ASSQDPGQGNTEAF
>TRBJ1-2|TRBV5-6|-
ASSPRVRYGYT
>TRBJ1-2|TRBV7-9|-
ASSLVAANYGYT
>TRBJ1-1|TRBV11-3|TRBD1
ASSPRDRMNDEAF
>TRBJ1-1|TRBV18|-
ASSQNTRRGTEAF
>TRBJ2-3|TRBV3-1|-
ASSQAGPGLYTDTQY
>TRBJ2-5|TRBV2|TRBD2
ASRPGLAGQETQY
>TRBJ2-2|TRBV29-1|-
SVKPNTGELF
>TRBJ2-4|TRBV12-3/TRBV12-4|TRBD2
ASSIGSGMAKNIQY
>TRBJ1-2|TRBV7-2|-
ASSSTGTPRRYGYT
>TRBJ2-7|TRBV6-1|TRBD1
ASSEATGVYEQY
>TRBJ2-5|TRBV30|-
AWSVAGPETQY
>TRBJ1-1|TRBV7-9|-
ASSYRSDQNTEAF
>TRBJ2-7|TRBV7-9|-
ASSPLWGSPYEQY
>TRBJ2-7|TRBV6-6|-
ASSPPDRLYEQY
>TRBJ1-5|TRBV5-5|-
ASSLASPGGAVQPQH